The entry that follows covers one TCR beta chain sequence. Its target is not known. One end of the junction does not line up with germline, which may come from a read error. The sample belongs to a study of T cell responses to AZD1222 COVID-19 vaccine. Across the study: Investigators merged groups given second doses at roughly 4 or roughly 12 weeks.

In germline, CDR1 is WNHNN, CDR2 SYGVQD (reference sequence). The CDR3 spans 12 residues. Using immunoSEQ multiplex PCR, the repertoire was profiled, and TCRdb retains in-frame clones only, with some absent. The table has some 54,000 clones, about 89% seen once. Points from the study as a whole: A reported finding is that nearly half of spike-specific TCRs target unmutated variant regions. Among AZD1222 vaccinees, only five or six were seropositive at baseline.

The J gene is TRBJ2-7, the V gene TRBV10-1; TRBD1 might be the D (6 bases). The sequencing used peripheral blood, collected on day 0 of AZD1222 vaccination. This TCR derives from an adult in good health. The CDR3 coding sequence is TGCGCCAGCAGTGAGAGGCAGGGGCCCATGAACTTC. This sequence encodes CASSERQGPMNF.